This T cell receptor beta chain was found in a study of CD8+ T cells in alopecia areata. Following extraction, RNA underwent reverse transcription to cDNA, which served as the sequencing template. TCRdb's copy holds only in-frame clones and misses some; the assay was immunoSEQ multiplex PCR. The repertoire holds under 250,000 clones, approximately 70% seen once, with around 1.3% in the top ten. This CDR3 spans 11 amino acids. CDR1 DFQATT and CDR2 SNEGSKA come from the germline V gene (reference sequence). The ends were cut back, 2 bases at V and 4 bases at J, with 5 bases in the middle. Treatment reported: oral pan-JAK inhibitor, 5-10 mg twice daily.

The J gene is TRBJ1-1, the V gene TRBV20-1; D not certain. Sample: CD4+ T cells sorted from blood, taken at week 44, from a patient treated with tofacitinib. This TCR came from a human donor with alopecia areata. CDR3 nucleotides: TGCAGTGCTAGATCGCGCACTGAAGCTTTCTTT. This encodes CSARSRTEAFF.